Listed below are T cell receptor beta chains from one sample, sequenced in a study of blood T cell repertoires in COVID-19. Clones were sequenced by immunoSEQ multiplex PCR, and TCRdb holds only the in-frame ones, with some missing. The sample lists about 190,000 clones; roughly 80% were seen once. The material sequenced was peripheral blood. The receptors stem from a man aged 25-45 years with active or convalescent COVID-19. Each CDR3 is given with its conserved first and last residue. The order of the fields is D gene, V gene, J gene, clone size, CDR3 protein, CDR3 DNA. A D gene is named only where the DNA matches it firmly. Size tells how often a clone was seen (once, few, many) or the class of an expanded clone, and some rows leave it out.

d_call: TRBD1; v_call: TRBV4-3; j_call: TRBJ2-7; clone_size: -; cdr3_aa: CASSQARTGAGYEQYF; cdr3_nt: TGCGCCAGCAGCCAGGCCCGGACAGGGGCAGGCTACGAGCAGTACTTC
d_call: -; v_call: TRBV12-3/TRBV12-4; j_call: TRBJ1-1; clone_size: -; cdr3_aa: CASSFPGNTEAFF; cdr3_nt: TGTGCCAGCAGTTTCCCAGGGAACACTGAAGCTTTCTTT
d_call: TRBD1; v_call: TRBV3-1/TRBV3-2; j_call: TRBJ2-2; clone_size: once; cdr3_aa: CASSQDLVEQGAKANTGELFF; cdr3_nt: TGTGCCAGCAGCCAAGATCTAGTGGAACAGGGGGCGAAGGCGAACACCGGGGAGCTGTTTTTT
d_call: TRBD2; v_call: TRBV24-1; j_call: TRBJ2-1; clone_size: -; cdr3_aa: CATASGMSNEQFF; cdr3_nt: TGTGCCACCGCTAGCGGGATGAGCAATGAGCAGTTCTTC
d_call: TRBD1; v_call: TRBV24-1; j_call: TRBJ1-5; clone_size: once; cdr3_aa: CATSASTGGVNQPQHF; cdr3_nt: TGTGCCACCAGTGCCTCGACAGGGGGTGTTAATCAGCCCCAGCATTTT
d_call: -; v_call: TRBV7-9; j_call: TRBJ2-7; clone_size: -; cdr3_aa: CASSLGRWASYEQYF; cdr3_nt: TGTGCCAGCAGCTTGGGTCGGTGGGCATCCTACGAGCAGTACTTC
d_call: -; v_call: TRBV13; j_call: TRBJ2-7; clone_size: -; cdr3_aa: CASSLGAENEQYF; cdr3_nt: TGTGCCAGCAGCTTAGGAGCCGAGAACGAGCAGTACTTC
d_call: -; v_call: TRBV9; j_call: TRBJ2-7; clone_size: -; cdr3_aa: CASSLTGSSYEQYF; cdr3_nt: TGTGCCAGCAGCCTGACGGGGAGCTCCTACGAGCAGTACTTC
d_call: -; v_call: TRBV30; j_call: TRBJ1-2; clone_size: -; cdr3_aa: CAWSVGSGHKRGYTF; cdr3_nt: TGTGCCTGGAGTGTAGGGTCGGGACACAAGCGGGGCTACACCTTC
d_call: -; v_call: TRBV30; j_call: TRBJ1-6; clone_size: -; cdr3_aa: CAWTGGGLSPLHF; cdr3_nt: TGTGCCTGGACCGGGGGGGGGCTTTCACCCCTCCACTTT
d_call: TRBD1; v_call: TRBV3-1/TRBV3-2; j_call: TRBJ1-5; clone_size: -; cdr3_aa: CASSQATGHQPQHF; cdr3_nt: TGTGCCAGCAGCCAAGCGACAGGGCATCAGCCCCAGCATTTT
d_call: -; v_call: TRBV6-2/TRBV6-3; j_call: TRBJ2-5; clone_size: -; cdr3_aa: CASSQIVRHMQETQYF; cdr3_nt: TGTGCCAGCAGTCAAATCGTTAGACACATGCAAGAGACCCAGTACTTC
d_call: -; v_call: TRBV30; j_call: TRBJ1-1; clone_size: -; cdr3_aa: CAWSESGVNTEAFF; cdr3_nt: TGTGCCTGGAGTGAGAGCGGGGTGAACACTGAAGCTTTCTTT
d_call: -; v_call: TRBV27; j_call: TRBJ1-1; clone_size: once; cdr3_aa: CASSLRGGAEAFF; cdr3_nt: TGTGCCAGCAGTCTGAGGGGGGGAGCTGAAGCTTTCTTT
d_call: TRBD1; v_call: TRBV11-2; j_call: TRBJ1-1; clone_size: once; cdr3_aa: CASSVPARGLGAEAFF; cdr3_nt: TGTGCCAGCAGCGTCCCCGCCAGGGGGCTCGGCGCTGAAGCTTTCTTT
d_call: TRBD2; v_call: TRBV6-2/TRBV6-3; j_call: TRBJ2-7; clone_size: -; cdr3_aa: CASSYSRGRASYEQYF; cdr3_nt: TGTGCCAGCAGTTACTCGCGCGGGAGGGCGTCCTACGAGCAGTACTTC
d_call: TRBD2; v_call: TRBV6-5; j_call: TRBJ2-1; clone_size: -; cdr3_aa: CASDSRAGGNNEQFF; cdr3_nt: TGTGCCAGCGATAGCCGGGCGGGGGGAAACAATGAGCAGTTCTTC
d_call: TRBD1; v_call: TRBV27; j_call: TRBJ1-1; clone_size: -; cdr3_aa: CASSQGRTGGTEAFF; cdr3_nt: TGTGCCAGCAGCCAGGGGAGGACAGGGGGCACTGAAGCTTTCTTT
d_call: TRBD1; v_call: TRBV6-5; j_call: TRBJ2-2; clone_size: -; cdr3_aa: CASSSPGQGAGELFF; cdr3_nt: TGTGCCAGCAGTTCTCCGGGACAGGGCGCCGGGGAGCTGTTTTTT
d_call: -; v_call: TRBV9; j_call: TRBJ1-5; clone_size: -; cdr3_aa: CASSVAPGSDQPQHF; cdr3_nt: TGTGCCAGCAGCGTAGCTCCGGGGTCGGATCAGCCCCAGCATTTT
d_call: TRBD1; v_call: TRBV5-1; j_call: TRBJ2-3; clone_size: -; cdr3_aa: CASSLARDRGPDTQYF; cdr3_nt: TGCGCCAGCAGCTTGGCCAGAGACAGGGGGCCAGATACGCAGTATTTT
d_call: -; v_call: TRBV10-3; j_call: TRBJ2-5; clone_size: -; cdr3_aa: CAISDRGLSKETQYF; cdr3_nt: TGTGCCATCAGTGATCGGGGACTCTCTAAAGAGACCCAGTACTTC
d_call: -; v_call: TRBV18; j_call: TRBJ1-3; clone_size: -; cdr3_aa: CASSPGQTTGNTIYF; cdr3_nt: TGTGCCAGCTCACCGGGCCAGACTACTGGAAACACCATATATTTT
d_call: -; v_call: TRBV7-6; j_call: TRBJ2-7; clone_size: -; cdr3_aa: CASSLDTPPYEQYF; cdr3_nt: TGTGCCAGCAGCTTAGACACCCCTCCCTACGAGCAGTACTTC
d_call: -; v_call: TRBV4-1; j_call: TRBJ2-1; clone_size: -; cdr3_aa: CASSQDSSSYNEQFF; cdr3_nt: TGCGCCAGCAGCCAAGATTCGTCTTCCTACAATGAGCAGTTCTTC
d_call: -; v_call: TRBV5-1; j_call: TRBJ1-1; clone_size: -; cdr3_aa: CASSENQTPATEAFF; cdr3_nt: TGCGCCAGCAGCGAAAACCAGACTCCCGCCACTGAAGCTTTCTTT
d_call: -; v_call: TRBV3-1/TRBV3-2; j_call: TRBJ1-2; clone_size: once; cdr3_aa: CASSHPTGSMGYTF; cdr3_nt: TGTGCCAGCAGCCACCCCACAGGTTCTATGGGCTACACCTTC
d_call: TRBD1; v_call: TRBV5-1; j_call: TRBJ2-3; clone_size: few; cdr3_aa: CASRGTGGTDTQYF; cdr3_nt: TGCGCCAGCAGGGGGACAGGGGGCACAGATACGCAGTATTTT
d_call: TRBD1; v_call: TRBV6-5; j_call: TRBJ2-7; clone_size: -; cdr3_aa: CASSQGASSYEQYF; cdr3_nt: TGTGCCAGCAGTCAGGGGGCTAGCTCCTACGAGCAGTACTTC
d_call: -; v_call: TRBV19; j_call: TRBJ2-7; clone_size: -; cdr3_aa: CASSNSKGEGPLF; cdr3_nt: TGTGCCAGTAGTAACTCTAAGGGGGAGGGCCCCCTCTTC
d_call: -; v_call: TRBV28; j_call: TRBJ1-5; clone_size: -; cdr3_aa: CASSFSSGIRNQPQHF; cdr3_nt: TGTGCCAGCAGTTTCTCATCAGGGATACGCAATCAGCCCCAGCATTTT
d_call: -; v_call: TRBV3-1/TRBV3-2; j_call: TRBJ1-5; clone_size: -; cdr3_aa: CASSQDRQGNQPQHF; cdr3_nt: TGTGCCAGCAGCCAAGATAGGCAGGGCAATCAGCCCCAGCATTTT
d_call: TRBD1; v_call: TRBV27; j_call: TRBJ1-2; clone_size: -; cdr3_aa: CASGRRGLLYGYTF; cdr3_nt: TGTGCCAGCGGCCGCAGGGGGCTCCTCTATGGCTACACCTTC
d_call: -; v_call: TRBV24-1; j_call: TRBJ1-3; clone_size: -; cdr3_aa: CATSDNRAPGNTIYF; cdr3_nt: TGTGCCACCAGTGATAACAGGGCTCCTGGAAACACCATATATTTT
d_call: TRBD1; v_call: TRBV29-1; j_call: TRBJ2-7; clone_size: -; cdr3_aa: CSVYRGLSEQYF; cdr3_nt: TGCAGCGTCTACAGGGGGCTGAGCGAGCAGTACTTC
d_call: TRBD1; v_call: TRBV19; j_call: TRBJ1-5; clone_size: -; cdr3_aa: CASSGAPGTGDQPQHF; cdr3_nt: TGTGCCAGTAGTGGGGCCCCCGGGACAGGAGATCAGCCCCAGCATTTT
d_call: -; v_call: TRBV2; j_call: TRBJ2-7; clone_size: -; cdr3_aa: CASSETQGYEQYF; cdr3_nt: TGTGCCAGCAGTGAAACGCAGGGCTACGAGCAGTACTTC
d_call: TRBD2; v_call: TRBV7-9; j_call: TRBJ2-3; clone_size: -; cdr3_aa: CASSQTSGYTDTQYF; cdr3_nt: TGTGCCAGCAGCCAGACTAGCGGATACACAGATACGCAGTATTTT
d_call: TRBD1; v_call: TRBV10-1; j_call: TRBJ2-7; clone_size: -; cdr3_aa: CASSPSGTDFSYEQYF; cdr3_nt: TGCGCCAGCAGTCCCTCCGGGACAGACTTCTCCTACGAGCAGTACTTC
d_call: -; v_call: TRBV19; j_call: TRBJ2-7; clone_size: few; cdr3_aa: CASSIVSAGTEAYEQYF; cdr3_nt: TGTGCCAGTAGTATAGTCAGCGCCGGGACTGAGGCCTACGAGCAGTACTTC
d_call: TRBD1; v_call: TRBV5-1; j_call: TRBJ1-6; clone_size: few; cdr3_aa: CASSLTGTEVNSPLHF; cdr3_nt: TGCGCCAGCAGCTTAACCGGGACAGAAGTAAATTCACCCCTCCACTTT
d_call: TRBD1; v_call: TRBV7-9; j_call: TRBJ1-2; clone_size: -; cdr3_aa: CASSLAGTEGGYTF; cdr3_nt: TGTGCCAGCAGCTTAGCTGGGACAGAAGGTGGCTACACCTTC
d_call: -; v_call: TRBV3-1/TRBV3-2; j_call: TRBJ1-5; clone_size: -; cdr3_aa: CASSPTRGGGQPQHF; cdr3_nt: TGTGCCAGCAGCCCTACTCGCGGGGGGGGTCAGCCCCAGCATTTT
d_call: -; v_call: TRBV29-1; j_call: TRBJ1-2; clone_size: -; cdr3_aa: CSVEGGAHYGYTF; cdr3_nt: TGCAGCGTTGAGGGTGGAGCGCACTATGGCTACACCTTC
d_call: TRBD2; v_call: TRBV5-6; j_call: TRBJ2-5; clone_size: -; cdr3_aa: CASSLGGLAGVETQYF; cdr3_nt: TGTGCCAGCAGCTTGGGAGGACTAGCGGGAGTGGAGACCCAGTACTTC
d_call: -; v_call: TRBV9; j_call: TRBJ1-5; clone_size: once; cdr3_aa: CASSVGAGGNQPQHF; cdr3_nt: TGTGCCAGCAGCGTAGGCGCCGGGGGCAATCAGCCCCAGCATTTT
d_call: -; v_call: TRBV7-2; j_call: TRBJ1-1; clone_size: -; cdr3_aa: CASSLDPAVRSEAFF; cdr3_nt: TGTGCCAGCAGCTTAGATCCAGCCGTAAGGAGTGAAGCTTTCTTT
d_call: TRBD1; v_call: TRBV6-2/TRBV6-3; j_call: TRBJ1-5; clone_size: -; cdr3_aa: CASSYSAGTGDNQPQHF; cdr3_nt: TGTGCCAGCAGTTACTCAGCTGGGACAGGGGACAATCAGCCCCAGCATTTT
d_call: TRBD1; v_call: TRBV19; j_call: TRBJ1-4; clone_size: -; cdr3_aa: CASSDFGTGQQNEKLFF; cdr3_nt: TGTGCCAGTAGTGACTTTGGGACAGGGCAGCAGAATGAAAAACTGTTTTTT
d_call: -; v_call: TRBV2; j_call: TRBJ1-5; clone_size: -; cdr3_aa: CASSEGVFGNQPQHF; cdr3_nt: TGTGCCAGCAGTGAAGGCGTTTTTGGTAATCAGCCCCAGCATTTT
d_call: TRBD2; v_call: TRBV3-1/TRBV3-2; j_call: TRBJ2-3; clone_size: -; cdr3_aa: CASSPPSGGPSADTQYF; cdr3_nt: TGTGCCAGCAGCCCGCCGAGCGGGGGCCCCTCGGCAGATACGCAGTATTTT
d_call: TRBD2; v_call: TRBV9; j_call: TRBJ2-1; clone_size: -; cdr3_aa: CASSGTSGNEQFF; cdr3_nt: TGTGCCAGCAGCGGGACTAGCGGCAATGAGCAGTTCTTC